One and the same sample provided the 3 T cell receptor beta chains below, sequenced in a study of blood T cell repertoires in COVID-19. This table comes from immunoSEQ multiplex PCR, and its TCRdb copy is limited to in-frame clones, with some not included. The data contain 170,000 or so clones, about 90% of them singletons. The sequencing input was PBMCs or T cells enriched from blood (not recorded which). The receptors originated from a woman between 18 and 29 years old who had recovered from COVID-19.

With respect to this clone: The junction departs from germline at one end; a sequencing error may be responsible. CDR3 loop: CASCERRPYNEQFF. Written as DNA, the CDR3 is TGTGCCAGCTGTGAGCGGAGACCCTACAATGAGCAGTTCTTC. The chain uses TRBV2 and TRBJ2-1, with D perhaps matching TRBD2 (5 bases). The CDR3 contains 14 residues. CDR1 and CDR2 (germline): SNHLY, FYNNEI.

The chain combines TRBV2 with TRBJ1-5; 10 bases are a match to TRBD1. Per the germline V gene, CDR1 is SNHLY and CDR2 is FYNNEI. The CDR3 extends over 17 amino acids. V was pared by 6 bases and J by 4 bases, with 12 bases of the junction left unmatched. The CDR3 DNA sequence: TGTGCCAGCAGCAAGGGACAGGGGTTACGAATTAATCAGCCCCAGCATTTT. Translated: CASSKGQGLRINQPQHF.

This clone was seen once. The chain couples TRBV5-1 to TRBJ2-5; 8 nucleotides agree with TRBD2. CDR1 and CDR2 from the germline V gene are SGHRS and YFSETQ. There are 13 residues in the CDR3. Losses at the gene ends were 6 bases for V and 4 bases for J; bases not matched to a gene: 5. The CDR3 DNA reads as TGCGCCAGCAACCTAGCGGGCCCAGAGACCCAGTACTTC. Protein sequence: CASNLAGPETQYF.